These 4 T cell receptor beta chains were sequenced from one sample in a study of vaccination and CD4 T cells after COVID-19. Stated treatment: approximately 10-day PBMC culture with coronavirus spike peptide pools or control peptides (ViraFEST assay). The Oncomine TCR Beta short-read assay sequenced DNA from cultured CD4+ T cells. TCRdb reprocessed the PCR reads via MiXCR and lists one record per CDR3 protein. The sample holds around 20,000 distinct CDR3 sequences, roughly 50% seen once. No antigen has been identified for these receptors. Sample: CD4+ T cells from blood, cultured in vitro. The receptor source for this set is a human donor who had recovered from COVID-19.

The J gene is TRBJ2-5, the V gene TRBV5-5; D unclear. The CDR3 is 14 residues long. Trimming took off 1 base at V and 6 bases at J, with 13 bases between the two ends. Per germline, CDR1 SGHKS and CDR2 YYEKEE (reference sequence). Here the CDR3 DNA reads TGTGCCAGCAGCTTGATGAGCATGGGGAAGACCCAGTACTTC. The encoded protein is CASSLMSMGKTQYF.

In its sample, this clonotype was seen a few times. The chain recombines TRBV27 with TRBJ2-4, with D perhaps given as TRBD1 or TRBD2 (5 bases each). The CDR3 contains 13 residues. Trimming stripped 6 bases from V and 1 base from J, with 7 bases between. CDR1 and CDR2 from the germline V gene are MNHEY and SMNVEV (reference sequence). CDR3 in amino acids: CASRGTAKNIQYF. The CDR3 coding sequence is TGTGCCAGCAGGGGGACGGCCAAAAACATTCAGTACTTC.

V usage is TRBV20-1 and J usage is TRBJ2-3; no clear D gene. CDR3 length: 12 residues. CDR1 DFQATT and CDR2 SNEGSKA come from the germline V gene (reference sequence). The V and J ends lost 1 base and 0 bases respectively, with 2 bases between them. The CDR3 DNA follows: TGCAGTGCTAGAGGCAGCACAGATACGCAGTATTTT. It translates to CSARGSTDTQYF.

V and J are TRBV19 and TRBJ1-2, with TRBD1 matching 7 bases. This CDR3 has 16 residues. The J segment lost 4 bases and the V segment lost 10 bases, leaving 18 bases of the junction unmatched. Germline assignment: CDR1 LNHDA and CDR2 SQIVND (reference sequence). CDR3: CATKSAFWDRLYGYTF. CDR3 sequence (DNA): TGTGCCACCAAATCAGCATTTTGGGACAGACTCTATGGCTACACCTTC.